This T cell receptor (beta chain) stems from a study of cytomegalovirus exposure and HLA in healthy donors. TCRdb keeps only in-frame clones here, not all; method: immunoSEQ multiplex PCR. The sample holds over 110,000 clones, more than 75% seen once. The CDR3 sequence is 15 residues long. The germline gives CDR1 ENHRY, CDR2 SYGVKD. Trimming shortened V by 4 bases and J by 5 bases, and 17 bases separated the two germline ends. The chain has TRBV10-3 and TRBJ1-2; D is uncertain. This TCR came from a man between 18 and 35 years old in good health and CMV-seropositive. What was sequenced was PBMCs. This CDR3 reads CAISAGRSPIYGYTF. The DNA for the CDR3 is TGTGCCATCAGTGCTGGCCGTTCTCCGATTTATGGCTACACCTTC.